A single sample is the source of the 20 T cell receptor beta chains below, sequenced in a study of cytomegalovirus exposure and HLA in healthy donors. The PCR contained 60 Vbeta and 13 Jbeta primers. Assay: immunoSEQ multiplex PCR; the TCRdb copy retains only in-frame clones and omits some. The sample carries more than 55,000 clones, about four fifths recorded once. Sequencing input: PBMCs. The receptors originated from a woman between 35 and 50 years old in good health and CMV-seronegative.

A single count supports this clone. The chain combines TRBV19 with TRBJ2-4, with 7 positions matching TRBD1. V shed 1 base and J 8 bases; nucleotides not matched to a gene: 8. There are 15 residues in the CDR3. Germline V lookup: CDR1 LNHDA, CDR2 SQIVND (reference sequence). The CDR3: CASSIALTGLYIQYF. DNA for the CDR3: TGTGCCAGTAGTATAGCCTTGACAGGGTTGTACATTCAGTACTTC.

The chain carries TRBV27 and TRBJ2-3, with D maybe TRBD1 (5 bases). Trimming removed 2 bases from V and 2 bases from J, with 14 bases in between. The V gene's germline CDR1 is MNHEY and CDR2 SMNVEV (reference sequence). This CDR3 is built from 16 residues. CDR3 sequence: CASSLRRQGTTDTQYF. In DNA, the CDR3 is TGTGCCAGCAGTTTAAGGCGGCAGGGTACCACAGATACGCAGTATTTT.

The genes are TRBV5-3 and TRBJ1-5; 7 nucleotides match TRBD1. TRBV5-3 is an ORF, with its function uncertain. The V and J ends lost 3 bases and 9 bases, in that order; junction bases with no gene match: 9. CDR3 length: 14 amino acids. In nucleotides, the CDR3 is TGTGCCAGAAGCTCCAGACAGGGTTCATGGCCCCAGCATTTT. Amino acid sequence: CARSSRQGSWPQHF.

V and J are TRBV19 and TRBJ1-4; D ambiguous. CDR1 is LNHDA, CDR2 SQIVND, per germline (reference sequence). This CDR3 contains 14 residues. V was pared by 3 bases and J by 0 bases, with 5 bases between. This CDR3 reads CASSISATNEKLFF. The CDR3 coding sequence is TGTGCCAGTAGTATTAGTGCAACTAATGAAAAACTGTTTTTT.

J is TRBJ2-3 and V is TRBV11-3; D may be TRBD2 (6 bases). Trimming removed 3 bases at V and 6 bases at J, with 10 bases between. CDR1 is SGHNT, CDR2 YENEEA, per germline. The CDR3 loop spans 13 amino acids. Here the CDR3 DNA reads TGTGCCAGCAGCTTCGGGAGTACGGATACGCAGTATTTT. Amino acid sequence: CASSFGSTDTQYF.

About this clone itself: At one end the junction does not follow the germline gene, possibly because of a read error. The chain's CDR3 is CASSKGTSFQETQYF. The CDR3 DNA is TGTGCTAGCAGCAAAGGGACTAGCTTCCAAGAGACCCAGTACTTC. V gene TRBV7-7 combines with J gene TRBJ2-5; 9 nucleotides match TRBD2. From germline, CDR1 is SSHAT and CDR2 FNYEAQ (reference sequence). The CDR3 is 15 residues long.

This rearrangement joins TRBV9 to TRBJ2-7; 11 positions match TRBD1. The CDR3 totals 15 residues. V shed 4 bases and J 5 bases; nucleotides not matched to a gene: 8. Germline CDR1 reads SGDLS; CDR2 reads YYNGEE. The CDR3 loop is CASSPRGQGENEQYF. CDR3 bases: TGTGCCAGCAGCCCCCGGGGACAGGGGGAGAACGAGCAGTACTTC.

The CDR3 reads CASSEARQGAGELFF. Here the CDR3 DNA reads TGTGCCAGCAGTGAAGCGCGCCAAGGGGCTGGGGAGCTGTTTTTT. V and J are TRBV6-1 and TRBJ2-2; tentative D call: TRBD1 (5 bases). The CDR3 is 15 amino acids. Trimming cost V 0 bases and J 8 bases, with 13 bases left between them. Germline CDR1 is MNHNS and CDR2 is SASEGT.

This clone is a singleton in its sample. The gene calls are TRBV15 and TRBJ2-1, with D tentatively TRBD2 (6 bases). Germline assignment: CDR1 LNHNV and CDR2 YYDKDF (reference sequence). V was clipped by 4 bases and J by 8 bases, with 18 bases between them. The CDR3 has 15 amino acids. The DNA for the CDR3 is TGTGCCACCAGCACAGGACTACCCGTACATTATGAGCAGTTCTTC. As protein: CATSTGLPVHYEQFF.

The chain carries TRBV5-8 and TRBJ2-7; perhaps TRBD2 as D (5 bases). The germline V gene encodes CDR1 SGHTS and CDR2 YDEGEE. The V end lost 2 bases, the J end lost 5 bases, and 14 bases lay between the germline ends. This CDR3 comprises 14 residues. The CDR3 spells CASSLTGYLNEQYF. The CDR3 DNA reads TGTGCCAGCAGCTTAACGGGGTATCTCAACGAGCAGTACTTC.

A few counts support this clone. CDR3 protein: CASSFRGQETQYF. DNA for the CDR3: TGTGCCAGCAGTTTTCGGGGACAAGAGACCCAGTACTTC. This sequence joins TRBV28 and TRBJ2-5, with D possibly TRBD2 on 5 matching bases. Per germline, CDR1 MDHEN and CDR2 SYDVKM. Trimming removed 3 bases at V and 2 bases at J, with 7 bases between. There are 13 residues in the CDR3.

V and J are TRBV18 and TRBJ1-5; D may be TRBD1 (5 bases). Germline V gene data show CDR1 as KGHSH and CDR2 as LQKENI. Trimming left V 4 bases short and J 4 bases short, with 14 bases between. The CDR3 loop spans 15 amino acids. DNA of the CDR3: TGTGCCAGCTCACATGGAGACAGTCATAATCAGCCCCAGCATTTT. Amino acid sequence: CASSHGDSHNQPQHF.

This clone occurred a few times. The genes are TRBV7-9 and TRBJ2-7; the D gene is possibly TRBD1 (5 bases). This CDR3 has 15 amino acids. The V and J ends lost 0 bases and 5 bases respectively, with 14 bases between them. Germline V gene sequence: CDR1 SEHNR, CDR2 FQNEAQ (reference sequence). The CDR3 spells CASSLAGRETNEQYF. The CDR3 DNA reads TGTGCCAGCAGCTTAGCGGGCAGGGAAACTAACGAGCAGTACTTC.

The CDR3 here is CASSQGLAGDTQYF. DNA of the CDR3: TGTGCCAGCAGCCAAGGGCTAGCCGGAGATACGCAGTATTTT. The chain recombines TRBV4-2 with TRBJ2-3; possibly TRBD2 for D (5 bases). The CDR3 runs to 14 residues. CDR1 is LGHNA, CDR2 YNFKEQ, per germline. The V end lost 1 base, the J end lost 5 bases, and 10 bases lay between the germline ends.

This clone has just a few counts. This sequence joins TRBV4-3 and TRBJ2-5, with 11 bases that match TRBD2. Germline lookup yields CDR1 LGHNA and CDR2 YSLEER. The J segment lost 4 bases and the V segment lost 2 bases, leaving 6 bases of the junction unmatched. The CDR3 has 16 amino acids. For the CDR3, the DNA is TGCGCCAGCAGCCAAACTAGCGGGAGCTTTTCAGAGACCCAGTACTTC. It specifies CASSQTSGSFSETQYF.

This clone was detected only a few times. This CDR3 reads CASSLRTGRDGYTF. As DNA, the CDR3 is TGTGCCAGCAGTTTAAGGACGGGCAGGGATGGCTACACCTTC. The chain is built from TRBV27 and TRBJ1-2; TRBD1 might be the D (5 bases). The ends were cut back, 2 bases at V and 6 bases at J, with 13 bases in the middle. The CDR3 runs to 14 residues. Germline CDR1 and CDR2: MNHEY and SMNVEV (reference sequence).

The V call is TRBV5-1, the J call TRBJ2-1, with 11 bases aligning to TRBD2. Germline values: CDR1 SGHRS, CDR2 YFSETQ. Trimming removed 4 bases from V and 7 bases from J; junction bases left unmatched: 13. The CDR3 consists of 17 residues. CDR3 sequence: CASSPVVFGLAGNEQFF. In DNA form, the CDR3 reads TGCGCCAGCAGCCCCGTTGTGTTTGGACTAGCGGGTAATGAGCAGTTCTTC.

The CDR3 region is CAISESLAREVEQYF. The CDR3 region has the DNA TGTGCCATCAGTGAGTCCCTAGCGAGGGAGGTTGAGCAGTACTTC. This chain uses TRBV10-3 with TRBJ2-5; D possibly corresponds to TRBD2 (6 bases). Deletions cut 0 bases from V and 11 bases from J, with 19 bases between. This CDR3 has 15 residues. From germline, CDR1 is ENHRY and CDR2 SYGVKD.

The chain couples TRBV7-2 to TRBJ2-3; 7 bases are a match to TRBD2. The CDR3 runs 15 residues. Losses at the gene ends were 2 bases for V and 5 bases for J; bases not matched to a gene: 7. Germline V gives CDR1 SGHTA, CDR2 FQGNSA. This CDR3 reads CASSLWPGEGDTQYF. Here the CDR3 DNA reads TGTGCCAGCAGCTTATGGCCGGGGGAGGGAGATACGCAGTATTTT.

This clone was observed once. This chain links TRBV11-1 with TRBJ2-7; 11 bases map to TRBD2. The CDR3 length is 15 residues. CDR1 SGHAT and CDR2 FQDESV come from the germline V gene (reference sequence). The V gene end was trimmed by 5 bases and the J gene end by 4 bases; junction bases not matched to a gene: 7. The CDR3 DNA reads TGTGCCAGCAGCCCCGGGACTAGCGGAATTTACGAGCAGTACTTC. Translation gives CASSPGTSGIYEQYF.